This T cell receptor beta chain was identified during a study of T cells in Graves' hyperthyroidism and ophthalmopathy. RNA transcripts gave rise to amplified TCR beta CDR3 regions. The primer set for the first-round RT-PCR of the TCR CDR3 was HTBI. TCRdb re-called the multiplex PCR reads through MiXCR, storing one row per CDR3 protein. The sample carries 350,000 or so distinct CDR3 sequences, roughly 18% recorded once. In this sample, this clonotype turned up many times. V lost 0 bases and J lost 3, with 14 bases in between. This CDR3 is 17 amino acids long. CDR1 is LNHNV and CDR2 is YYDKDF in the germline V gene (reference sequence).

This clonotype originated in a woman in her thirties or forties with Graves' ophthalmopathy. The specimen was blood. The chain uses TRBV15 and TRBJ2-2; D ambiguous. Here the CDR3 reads CATSRELGSVYTGELFF. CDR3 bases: TGTGCCACCAGCAGAGAATTAGGCTCTGTCTACACCGGGGAGCTGTTTTTT.